Shown below are 11 T cell receptor beta chains from a single sample sequenced in a study of blood T cell repertoires in COVID-19. The assay was immunoSEQ multiplex PCR, and TCRdb's table has in-frame clones only and misses some. This sample has under 55,000 clones; about 89% occur once, and the top ten carry 2.2%. The sequenced sample consisted of peripheral blood. These receptors came from a human donor in a cohort sampled during active COVID-19.

The genes are TRBV5-4 and TRBJ1-1; D not certain. Germline V gene lookup returns CDR1 SGHNT and CDR2 YYREEE (reference sequence). The V and J ends lost 7 bases and 4 bases respectively, with 14 bases between them. This CDR3 has 13 residues. CDR3 amino acids: CASRPSGFTEAFF. The CDR3 DNA reads as TGTGCCAGCCGACCATCGGGTTTCACTGAAGCTTTCTTT.

This clone was seen a few times. V gene TRBV18 combines with J gene TRBJ2-7; 7 nucleotides align to TRBD2. Germline CDR1 KGHSH, CDR2 LQKENI. This CDR3 region has 12 residues. V was pared by 6 bases and J by 6 bases, with 5 bases of the junction left unmatched. The chain's CDR3 is CASSPGEGEQYF. In nucleotides, the CDR3 is TGTGCCAGCTCCCCTGGGGAGGGCGAGCAGTACTTC.

This clone was seen more than once but under ten times. The V call is TRBV5-1, the J call TRBJ2-3, with 9 bases fitting TRBD2. The CDR3 is 17 amino acids. CDR1 SGHRS and CDR2 YFSETQ come from the germline V gene. The V and J ends lost 0 bases and 0 bases, in that order; junction bases with no gene match: 5. CDR3 loop: CASSLGLAGISTDTQYF. For the CDR3, the DNA is TGCGCCAGCAGCTTGGGCCTAGCGGGGATTAGCACAGATACGCAGTATTTT.

The J gene is TRBJ1-1, the V gene TRBV6-4, with 10 bases lining up with TRBD1. Germline loops: CDR1 MRHNA, CDR2 SNTAGT. The CDR3 consists of 15 residues. J gave up 3 bases and V 6 bases, and 7 bases lay outside the gene matches. The CDR3 DNA reads TGTGCCAGCAGACGACAGGGGGCAGGGGACACTGAAGCTTTCTTT. Translating it yields CASRRQGAGDTEAFF.

The chain joins TRBV5-4 to TRBJ2-1, with TRBD2 matching over 11 bases. V shed 5 bases and J 7 bases; nucleotides not matched to a gene: 8. CDR3 length equals 15 residues. CDR1 SGHNT and CDR2 YYREEE come from the germline V gene (reference sequence). The chain's CDR3 is CASRFRTSGLNEQFF. CDR3 DNA sequence: TGTGCCAGCAGATTTAGGACTAGCGGGTTGAATGAGCAGTTCTTC.

This rearrangement joins TRBV27 to TRBJ2-1; 9 nucleotides align to TRBD1. Per germline, CDR1 MNHEY and CDR2 SMNVEV (reference sequence). Trimming at V came to 6 bases and at J to 4 bases, leaving 7 bases not matched to a gene. The CDR3 is 15 amino acids. DNA for the CDR3: TGTGCCAGCAGCCCTACAGGGGGCGCGTACAATGAGCAGTTCTTC. Translating gives CASSPTGGAYNEQFF.

V gene TRBV7-6 combines with J gene TRBJ2-1; 7 nucleotides line up with TRBD2. Trimming took 0 bases from V and 6 from J; bases not matched to a gene: 2. CDR1 SGHVS and CDR2 FNYEAQ come from the germline V gene. The CDR3 runs to 14 residues. The DNA of the CDR3 is TGTGCCAGCAGCTTAGCGGGGGGGTCCAATGAGCAGTTCTTC. It yields the protein CASSLAGGSNEQFF.

This clone was counted a single time. The chain uses TRBV11-2 and TRBJ2-1; 8 bases map to TRBD2. Germline V gene sequence: CDR1 SGHAT, CDR2 FQNNGV. Trimming took 1 base from V and 7 from J; bases not matched to a gene: 12. The CDR3 loop spans 17 amino acids. Here the CDR3 reads CASSLGPHGGGGNEQFF. The CDR3 DNA sequence: TGTGCCAGCAGCTTAGGCCCCCACGGGGGGGGCGGTAATGAGCAGTTCTTC.

The chain links TRBV15 to TRBJ1-5, with D uncertain. Trimming left V 1 base short and J 7 bases short, with 14 bases between. CDR1 and CDR2 from the germline V gene are LNHNV and YYDKDF (reference sequence). This CDR3 comprises 15 residues. The CDR3 protein is CATSRGLGGSQPQHF. The CDR3 nucleotides read TGTGCCACCAGCAGAGGTCTGGGAGGGTCGCAGCCCCAGCATTTT.

The chain couples TRBV10-3 to TRBJ1-1; D is ambiguous. This CDR3 has 14 amino acids. The germline V and J ends were trimmed by 2 bases and 0 bases, with 7 bases remaining between them. CDR1 is ENHRY, CDR2 SYGVKD, per germline. The CDR3 sequence: CAISEPGVNTEAFF. For the CDR3, the DNA is TGTGCCATCAGTGAGCCGGGTGTGAACACTGAAGCTTTCTTT.

The J gene is TRBJ1-1, the V gene TRBV6-1, with D maybe TRBD1 (5 bases). Trimming took 2 bases from V and 2 from J, leaving 15 bases between them. Germline lookup yields CDR1 MNHNS and CDR2 SASEGT. The CDR3 sequence is 16 residues long. CDR3 in amino acids: CASSERVFQGNTEAFF. CDR3 DNA: TGTGCCAGCAGTGAAAGGGTCTTCCAGGGAAACACTGAAGCTTTCTTT.